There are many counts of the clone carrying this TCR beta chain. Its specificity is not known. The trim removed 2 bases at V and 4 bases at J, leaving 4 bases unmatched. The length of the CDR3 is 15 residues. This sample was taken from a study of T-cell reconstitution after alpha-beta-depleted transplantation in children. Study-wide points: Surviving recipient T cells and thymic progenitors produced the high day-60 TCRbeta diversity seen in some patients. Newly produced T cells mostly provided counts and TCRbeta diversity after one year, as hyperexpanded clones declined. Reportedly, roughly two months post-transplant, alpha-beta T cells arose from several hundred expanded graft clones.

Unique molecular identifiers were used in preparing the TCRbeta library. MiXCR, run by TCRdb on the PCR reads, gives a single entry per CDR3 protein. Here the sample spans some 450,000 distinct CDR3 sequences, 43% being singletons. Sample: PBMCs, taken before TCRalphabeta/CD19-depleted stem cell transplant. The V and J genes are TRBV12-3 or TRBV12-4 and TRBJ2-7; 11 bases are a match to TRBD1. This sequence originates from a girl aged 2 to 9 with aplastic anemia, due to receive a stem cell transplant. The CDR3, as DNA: TGTGCCAGCAGTTTACGGACAGGGGGCGTATACGAGCAGTACTTC. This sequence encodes CASSLRTGGVYEQYF.